This is a list of T cell receptor beta chains from one sample in a study of blood T cell repertoires in COVID-19. Data came from immunoSEQ multiplex PCR; TCRdb stores just in-frame clones and leaves some out. The sample lists around 170,000 clones, 88% occurring once. Sequenced material: PBMCs or T cells enriched from blood (not recorded which). These receptors were obtained from a woman between 18 and 29 years old who had recovered from COVID-19. The CDR3 runs from the conserved cysteine through the conserved F or W. A D gene is named only where the DNA matches it firmly. Clone size appears in some rows only: once, few, many, or a class for an expanded clone.

d_call	v_call	clone_size	j_call	cdr3_aa	cdr3_nt
.	TRBV7-9	few	TRBJ2-3	CASSFEAVTDTQYF	TGTGCCAGCAGCTTCGAAGCGGTCACAGATACGCAGTATTTT
TRBD2	TRBV4-3	.	TRBJ2-1	CASSQDRGREDNEQFF	TGCGCCAGCAGCCAAGATCGAGGACGGGAGGACAATGAGCAGTTCTTC
TRBD2	TRBV9	.	TRBJ2-7	CASSILAGPYEQYF	TGTGCCAGCAGCATTCTAGCGGGACCCTACGAGCAGTACTTC
TRBD1	TRBV29-1	few	TRBJ1-2	CSVGQGPGYGYTF	TGCAGCGTCGGACAGGGTCCGGGCTATGGCTACACCTTC
.	TRBV29-1	.	TRBJ1-1	CSISRGNEAFF	TGCAGCATATCCAGGGGAAATGAAGCTTTCTTT
TRBD2	TRBV11-2	many	TRBJ2-3	CASSRSLAGGTSTDTQYF	TGTGCCAGCAGCAGAAGTCTAGCGGGGGGGACTAGCACAGATACGCAGTATTTT
TRBD1	TRBV6-5	.	TRBJ1-5	CASSYSRRGLQPQHF	TGTGCCAGCAGTTACTCGAGAAGGGGGCTTCAGCCCCAGCATTTT
.	TRBV3-1/TRBV3-2	.	TRBJ1-2	CASSQDPLLPGTNYGYTF	TGTGCCAGCAGCCAAGATCCCCTTCTACCCGGGACAAACTATGGCTACACCTTC
.	TRBV11-2	.	TRBJ2-7	CASSPTRGQVEQYF	TGTGCCAGCAGCCCCACCCGAGGGCAGGTCGAGCAGTACTTC
.	TRBV27	.	TRBJ1-2	CASSLSADYGYTF	TGTGCCAGCAGTTTATCGGCAGACTATGGCTACACCTTC
.	TRBV5-1	.	TRBJ2-3	CASSGGAGTDTQYF	TGCGCCAGCAGCGGCGGGGCCGGCACAGATACGCAGTATTTT
.	TRBV6-5	.	TRBJ1-3	CASSRDSGNTIYF	TGTGCCAGCAGCCGAGACTCTGGAAACACCATATATTTT
TRBD2	TRBV6-1	.	TRBJ2-7	CASSEAGRGNYEQYF	TGTGCCAGCAGTGAAGCCGGGAGGGGGAACTACGAGCAGTACTTC
TRBD1	TRBV6-5	once	TRBJ1-1	CASSYNPGQGNTEAFF	TGTGCCAGCAGTTACAACCCGGGACAGGGAAACACTGAAGCTTTCTTT
.	TRBV6-6	.	TRBJ2-1	CASSPNRVDEQFF	TGTGCCAGCAGTCCCAACAGGGTCGATGAGCAGTTCTTC
TRBD1	TRBV19	.	TRBJ1-6	CATRRTGENSPLHF	TGTGCCACCCGCCGGACAGGGGAGAATTCACCCCTCCACTTT
.	TRBV6-5	.	TRBJ2-1	CASTPRLEAYNEQFF	TGTGCCAGCACCCCCCGACTAGAAGCCTACAATGAGCAGTTCTTC
.	TRBV7-9	.	TRBJ2-7	CASSPTGYEQYF	TGTGCCAGCAGCCCAACAGGGTACGAGCAGTACTTC
TRBD2	TRBV5-1	few	TRBJ2-7	CASSWTSGTYEQYF	TGCGCCAGCAGCTGGACTAGCGGGACCTACGAGCAGTACTTC
TRBD1	TRBV7-9	.	TRBJ1-5	CASSFTGEVDQPQHF	TGTGCCAGCAGCTTCACAGGGGAGGTCGATCAGCCCCAGCATTTT
.	TRBV7-9	.	TRBJ1-1	CASSLNSAGTEAFF	TGTGCCAGCAGCTTAAACTCCGCGGGGACTGAAGCTTTCTTT
TRBD1	TRBV28	.	TRBJ1-1	CASSLWGTGEISAEAFF	TGTGCCAGCAGTTTATGGGGGACAGGAGAGATAAGCGCTGAAGCTTTCTTT
TRBD1	TRBV27	.	TRBJ1-1	CASSKTGTGYMNTEAFF	TGTGCCAGCAGTAAGACCGGGACAGGGTACATGAACACTGAAGCTTTCTTT
.	TRBV19	few	TRBJ2-5	CASSAGNQETQYF	TGTGCCAGTAGCGCGGGGAATCAAGAGACCCAGTACTTC
TRBD1	TRBV3-1/TRBV3-2	.	TRBJ2-1	CASSQDTGTEAYNEQFF	TGTGCCAGCAGCCAGGATACCGGGACAGAGGCCTACAATGAGCAGTTCTTC
.	TRBV11-1	.	TRBJ1-2	CASSFGQWLNYGYTF	TGTGCCAGCAGCTTCGGACAGTGGCTTAACTATGGCTACACCTTC
.	TRBV7-2	.	TRBJ2-1	CASSLAGSSYNEQFF	TGTGCCAGCAGCTTAGCCGGTTCTTCCTACAATGAGCAGTTCTTC
.	TRBV28	once	TRBJ1-2	CASSFTPKRGNYGYTF	TGTGCCAGCAGTTTTACCCCAAAAAGAGGCAACTATGGCTACACCTTC
.	TRBV19	.	TRBJ2-6	CASSIGTAGANVLTF	TGTGCCAGTAGTATCGGGACTGCTGGGGCCAACGTCCTGACTTTC
.	TRBV5-1	once	TRBJ2-1	CASSLDSTAGNEQFF	TGCGCCAGCAGCTTGGATTCGACAGCAGGGAATGAGCAGTTCTTC
.	TRBV19	.	TRBJ1-6	CASSGVGGSPLHF	TGTGCCAGTAGCGGCGTCGGCGGTTCACCCCTCCACTTT
TRBD1	TRBV2	.	TRBJ1-2	CASEFRTGSNSTF	TGTGCCAGCGAATTTAGGACAGGGAGTAATTCCACCTTC
TRBD2	TRBV5-4	.	TRBJ2-7	CASSTGLAGSYEQYF	TGTGCCAGCAGCACCGGACTAGCGGGCAGCTACGAGCAGTACTTC
TRBD2	TRBV4-1	.	TRBJ2-3	CASSLKLAGKSTDTQYF	TGCGCCAGCAGCCTTAAATTAGCGGGAAAGAGCACAGATACGCAGTATTTT
TRBD1	TRBV10-3	.	TRBJ1-1	CAISGTENTEAFF	TGTGCCATCTCCGGGACAGAGAACACTGAAGCTTTCTTT
.	TRBV18	.	TRBJ1-3	CASSPKQGDGNTIYF	TGTGCCAGCTCACCGAAACAGGGTGATGGAAACACCATATATTTT
.	TRBV21-1	few	TRBJ2-7	CASSKEGTVQGNYEQYF	TGTGCCAGCAGCAAAGAGGGGACTGTACAGGGGAACTACGAGCAGTACTTC
.	TRBV11-2	.	TRBJ1-1	CASSLVGVTEAFF	TGTGCCAGCAGCTTAGTCGGGGTCACTGAAGCTTTCTTT
.	TRBV28	.	TRBJ2-1	CASFGSAAGHNEQFF	TGTGCCAGCTTTGGGTCCGCGGCAGGGCACAATGAGCAGTTCTTC
.	TRBV18	.	TRBJ1-2	CASSPLEGSVLGGYTF	TGTGCCAGCTCACCACTGGAGGGGTCCGTCCTAGGTGGCTACACCTTC
.	TRBV6-1	.	TRBJ1-1	CASSELQVNTEAFF	TGTGCCAGCAGTGAATTACAGGTGAACACTGAAGCTTTCTTT
.	TRBV12-3/TRBV12-4	once	TRBJ1-1	CASRIGGEGEAFF	TGTGCCAGCAGAATTGGGGGGGAGGGCGAAGCTTTCTTT
.	TRBV28	.	TRBJ1-2	CASSLLTGTNYGYTF	TGTGCCAGCAGTTTATTGACAGGTACTAACTATGGCTACACCTTC
.	TRBV2	.	TRBJ2-1	CASSAFNEQFF	TGTGCCAGCAGTGCTTTTAATGAGCAGTTCTTC
.	TRBV5-1	.	TRBJ1-2	CASSNAAIRGTNYGYTF	TGCGCCAGCAGCAACGCAGCGATAAGGGGGACTAACTATGGCTACACCTTC
TRBD2	TRBV5-6	.	TRBJ2-1	CASSWRGAMDNEQFF	TGTGCCAGCAGCTGGCGGGGGGCTATGGACAATGAGCAGTTCTTC
TRBD1	TRBV5-1	.	TRBJ1-3	CASSSTGTGGGNTIYF	TGCGCCAGCAGTTCCACCGGGACAGGAGGTGGAAACACCATATATTTT
TRBD2	TRBV19	.	TRBJ2-7	CASVTGGGRPTTYEQYF	TGTGCCAGTGTTACGGGGGGGGGACGACCAACTACTTACGAGCAGTACTTC
TRBD2	TRBV5-4	.	TRBJ2-5	CASSLAGGSETQYF	TGTGCCAGCAGCTTGGCGGGAGGATCGGAGACCCAGTACTTC
TRBD1	TRBV6-5	.	TRBJ1-6	CASSYSTGGKNSPLHF	TGTGCCAGCAGTTACTCCACAGGGGGAAAGAATTCACCCCTCCACTTT
.	TRBV30	few	TRBJ1-1	CAWSADSYEAFF	TGTGCCTGGAGCGCGGACAGCTATGAAGCTTTCTTT
TRBD2	TRBV9	.	TRBJ2-7	CASSVSAGGPEEQYF	TGTGCCAGCAGCGTATCGGCGGGGGGGCCTGAGGAGCAGTACTTC
.	TRBV27	once	TRBJ1-2	CASSFSSFDSGYTF	TGTGCCAGCAGTTTTAGTAGTTTCGATAGCGGCTACACCTTC
.	TRBV24-1	.	TRBJ2-7	CATSVGGHEQYF	TGTGCCACCAGTGTAGGAGGCCACGAGCAGTACTTC
TRBD1	TRBV5-5	.	TRBJ2-5	CASSDRQGQETQYF	TGTGCCAGCAGCGACCGACAGGGACAAGAGACCCAGTACTTC
TRBD1	TRBV10-3	.	TRBJ1-3	CAITAGGLSGNTIYF	TGTGCCATCACGGCAGGGGGCCTCTCTGGAAACACCATATATTTT
TRBD1	TRBV2	.	TRBJ1-4	CASRPGQGAVISMTNEKLFF	TGTGCCAGCAGGCCGGGACAGGGGGCTGTCATAAGCATGACTAATGAAAAACTGTTTTTT
TRBD1	TRBV4-3	.	TRBJ2-5	CASSQMTGGQETQYF	TGCGCCAGCAGCCAAATGACAGGGGGTCAAGAGACCCAGTACTTC
TRBD2	TRBV9	once	TRBJ2-3	CASSVGANSQGSGGLKGTQYF	TGTGCCAGCAGCGTAGGAGCGAATTCCCAAGGGAGCGGGGGGCTAAAGGGTACGCAGTATTTT